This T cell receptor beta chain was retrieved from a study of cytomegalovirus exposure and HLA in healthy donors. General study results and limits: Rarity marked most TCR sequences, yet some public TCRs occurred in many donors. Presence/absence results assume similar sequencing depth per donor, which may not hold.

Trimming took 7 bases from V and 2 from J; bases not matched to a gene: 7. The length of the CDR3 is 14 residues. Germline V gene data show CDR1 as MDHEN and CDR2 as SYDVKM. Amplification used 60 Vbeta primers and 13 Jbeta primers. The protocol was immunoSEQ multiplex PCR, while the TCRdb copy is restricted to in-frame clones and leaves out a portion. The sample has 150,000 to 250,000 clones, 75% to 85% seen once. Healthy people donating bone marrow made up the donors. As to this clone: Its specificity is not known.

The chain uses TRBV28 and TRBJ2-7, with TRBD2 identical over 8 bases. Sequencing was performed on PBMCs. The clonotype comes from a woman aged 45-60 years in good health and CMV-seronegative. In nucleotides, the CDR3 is TGTGCCAGCACCCAAGCGGGGGCAGCCTACGAGCAGTACTTC. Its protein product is CASTQAGAAYEQYF. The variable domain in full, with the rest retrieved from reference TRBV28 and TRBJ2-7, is DVKVTQSSRYLVKRTGEKVFLECVQDMDHENMFWYRQDPGLGLRLIYFSYDVKMKEKGDIPEGYSVSREKKERFSLILESASTNQTSMYLCASTQAGAAYEQYFGPGTRLTVT.